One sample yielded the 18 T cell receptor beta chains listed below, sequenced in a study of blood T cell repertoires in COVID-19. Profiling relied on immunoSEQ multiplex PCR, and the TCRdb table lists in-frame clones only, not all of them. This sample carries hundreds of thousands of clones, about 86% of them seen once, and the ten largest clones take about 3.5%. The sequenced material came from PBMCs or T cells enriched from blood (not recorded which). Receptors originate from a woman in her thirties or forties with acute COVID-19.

CDR3 in amino acids: CASTWTGSNEKLFF. The CDR3, as DNA: TGTGCCAGTACGTGGACAGGGAGTAATGAAAAACTGTTTTTT. V is TRBV19 and J is TRBJ1-4; 8 bases match TRBD1. Germline CDR1 reads LNHDA; CDR2 reads SQIVND (reference sequence). V trimming: 7 bases; J trimming: 4 bases; junction bases outside the gene matches: 5. The CDR3 runs 14 residues.

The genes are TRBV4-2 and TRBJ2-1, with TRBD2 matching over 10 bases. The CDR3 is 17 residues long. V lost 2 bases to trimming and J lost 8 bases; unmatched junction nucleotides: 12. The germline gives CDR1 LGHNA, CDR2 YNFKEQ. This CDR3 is CASSQSGGLATSDEQFF. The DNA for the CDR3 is TGTGCCAGCAGCCAATCAGGGGGACTAGCGACGAGCGATGAGCAGTTCTTC.

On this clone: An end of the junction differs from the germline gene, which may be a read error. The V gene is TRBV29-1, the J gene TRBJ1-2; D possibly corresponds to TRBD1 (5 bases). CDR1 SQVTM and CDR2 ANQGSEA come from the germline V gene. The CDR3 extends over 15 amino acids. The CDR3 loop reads CSVEDGRGANYGYTF. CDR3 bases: TGCAGCGTCGAAGACGGCCGGGGGGCTAACTATGGCTACACCTTC.

DNA of the CDR3: TGTGCCAGCAGTGACTCGTATCGGGGGAGCGGCTACACCTTC. Translated: CASSDSYRGSGYTF. This sequence joins TRBV6-4 and TRBJ1-2; possibly TRBD1 for D (5 bases). Germline V gene data show CDR1 as MRHNA and CDR2 as SNTAGT. V was trimmed by 0 bases and J by 8 bases, leaving 13 bases between them. This CDR3 contains 14 residues.

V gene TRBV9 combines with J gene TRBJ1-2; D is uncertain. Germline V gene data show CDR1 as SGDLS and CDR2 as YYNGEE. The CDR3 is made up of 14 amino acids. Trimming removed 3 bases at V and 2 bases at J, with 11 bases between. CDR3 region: CASSARGENYGYTF. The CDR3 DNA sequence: TGTGCCAGCAGCGCTCGTGGAGAGAACTATGGCTACACCTTC. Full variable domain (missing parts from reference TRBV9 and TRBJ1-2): DSGVTQTPKHLITATGQRVTLRCSPRSGDLSVYWYQQSLDQGLQFLIQYYNGEERAKGNILERFSAQQFPDLHSELNLSSLELGDSALYFCASSARGENYGYTFGSGTRLTVV.

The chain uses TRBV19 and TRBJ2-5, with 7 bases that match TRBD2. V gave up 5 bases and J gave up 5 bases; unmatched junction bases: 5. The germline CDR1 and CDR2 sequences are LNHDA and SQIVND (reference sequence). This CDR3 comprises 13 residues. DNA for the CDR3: TGTGCCAGTAGTTCGTCCGGGGGGGAGACCCAGTACTTC. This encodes CASSSSGGETQYF. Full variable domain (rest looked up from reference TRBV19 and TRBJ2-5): DGGITQSPKYLFRKEGQNVTLSCEQNLNHDAMYWYRQDPGQGLRLIYYSQIVNDFQKGDIAEGYSVSREKKESFPLTVTSAQKNPTAFYLCASSSSGGETQYFGPGTRLLVL.

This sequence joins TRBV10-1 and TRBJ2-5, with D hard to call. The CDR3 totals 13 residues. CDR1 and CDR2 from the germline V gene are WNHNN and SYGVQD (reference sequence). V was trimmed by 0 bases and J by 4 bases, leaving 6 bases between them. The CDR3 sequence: CASSESSGETQYF. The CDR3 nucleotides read TGCGCCAGCAGTGAGTCGTCGGGAGAGACCCAGTACTTC.

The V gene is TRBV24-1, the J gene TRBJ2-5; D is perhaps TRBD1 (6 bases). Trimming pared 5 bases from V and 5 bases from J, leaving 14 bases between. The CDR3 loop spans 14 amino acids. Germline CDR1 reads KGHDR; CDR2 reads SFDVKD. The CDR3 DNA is TGTGCCACCAGTGGGGGCAGGGGATATGAGACCCAGTACTTC. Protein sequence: CATSGGRGYETQYF.

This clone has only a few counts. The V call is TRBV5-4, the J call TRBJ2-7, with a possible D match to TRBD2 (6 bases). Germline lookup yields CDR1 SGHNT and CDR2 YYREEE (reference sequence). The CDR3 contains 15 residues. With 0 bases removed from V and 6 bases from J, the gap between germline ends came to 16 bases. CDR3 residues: CASSLAQGLTGEQYF. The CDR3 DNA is TGTGCCAGCAGCTTGGCGCAGGGACTTACTGGCGAGCAGTACTTC.

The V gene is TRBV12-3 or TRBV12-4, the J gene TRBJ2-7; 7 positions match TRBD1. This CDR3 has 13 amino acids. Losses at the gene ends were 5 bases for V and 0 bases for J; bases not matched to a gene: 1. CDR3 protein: CASSRDSSYEQYF. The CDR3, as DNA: TGTGCCAGCAGTAGGGACAGCTCCTACGAGCAGTACTTC.

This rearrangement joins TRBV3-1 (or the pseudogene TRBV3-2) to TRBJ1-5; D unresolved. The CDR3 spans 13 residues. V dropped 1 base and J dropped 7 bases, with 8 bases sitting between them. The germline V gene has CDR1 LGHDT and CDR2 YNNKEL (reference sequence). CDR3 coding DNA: TGTGCCAGCAGCCAAGCAGTGGAGCAGCCCCAGCATTTT. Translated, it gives CASSQAVEQPQHF.

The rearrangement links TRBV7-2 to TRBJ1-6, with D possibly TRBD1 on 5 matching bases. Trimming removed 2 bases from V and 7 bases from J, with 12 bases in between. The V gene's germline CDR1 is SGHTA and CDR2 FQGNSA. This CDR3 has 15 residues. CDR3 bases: TGTGCCAGCAGCTTACACGGGGGATCAAATTCACCCCTCCACTTT. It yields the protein CASSLHGGSNSPLHF.

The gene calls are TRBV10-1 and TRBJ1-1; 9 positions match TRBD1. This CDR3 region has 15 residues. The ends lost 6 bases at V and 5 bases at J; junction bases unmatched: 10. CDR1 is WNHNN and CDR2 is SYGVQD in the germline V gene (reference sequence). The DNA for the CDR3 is TGCGCCAGCAGGGCCAACAGGGGGCTTTCTACTGAAGCTTTCTTT. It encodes CASRANRGLSTEAFF.

CDR3 nucleotides: TGTGCCAGCAGCTTAGCGCTCGGTGGAAACACCATATATTTT. Protein product: CASSLALGGNTIYF. V is TRBV7-8 and J is TRBJ1-3; D is ambiguous. Germline V gene sequence: CDR1 SGHVS, CDR2 FQNEAQ. The CDR3 is 14 residues long. V shed 0 bases and J shed 3 bases, with 6 bases lying between them. Full variable domain (rest looked up from reference TRBV7-8 and TRBJ1-3): GAGVSQSPRYKVAKRGQDVALRCDPISGHVSLFWYQQALGQGPEFLTYFQNEAQLDKSGLPSDRFFAERPEGSVSTLKIQRTQQEDSAVYLCASSLALGGNTIYFGEGSWLTVV.

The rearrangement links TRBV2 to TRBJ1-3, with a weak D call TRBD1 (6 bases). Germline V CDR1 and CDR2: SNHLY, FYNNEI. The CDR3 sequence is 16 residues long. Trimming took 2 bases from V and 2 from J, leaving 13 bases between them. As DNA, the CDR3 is TGTGCCAGCAGTGAAATGGGGGCAGGGGCTGGAAACACCATATATTTT. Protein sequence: CASSEMGAGAGNTIYF.

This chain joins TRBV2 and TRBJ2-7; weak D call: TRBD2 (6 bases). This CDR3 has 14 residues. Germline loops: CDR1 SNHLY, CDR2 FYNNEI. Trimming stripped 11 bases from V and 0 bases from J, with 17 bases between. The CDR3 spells CAYVSREASYEQYF. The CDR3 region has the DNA TGTGCCTACGTTTCGCGGGAAGCCTCCTACGAGCAGTACTTC.

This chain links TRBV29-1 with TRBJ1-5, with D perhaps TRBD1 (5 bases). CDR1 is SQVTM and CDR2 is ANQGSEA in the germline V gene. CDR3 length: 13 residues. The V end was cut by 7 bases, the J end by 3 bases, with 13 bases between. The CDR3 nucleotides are TGCAGCGCTGGGGGGAGGGACAATCAGCCCCAGCATTTT. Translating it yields CSAGGRDNQPQHF.

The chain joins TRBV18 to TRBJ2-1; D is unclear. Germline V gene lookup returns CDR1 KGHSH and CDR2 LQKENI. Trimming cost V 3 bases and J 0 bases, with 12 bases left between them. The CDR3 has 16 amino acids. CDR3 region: CASSPSRGSSYNEQFF. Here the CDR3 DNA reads TGTGCCAGCTCACCTTCCCGCGGAAGCTCCTACAATGAGCAGTTCTTC.